The 10 T cell receptor beta chains presented below share a single source sample, sequenced in a study of lymphopenia after photon versus proton radiotherapy. Assay: immunoSEQ multiplex PCR; the TCRdb copy retains only in-frame clones and omits some. The sample yields tens of thousands of clones, roughly 86% seen once. The sample was peripheral blood, taken from a patient treated with proton-based radiotherapy. Receptors were obtained from a woman in her seventies with pancreatic cancer. Some clones in this sample may be carry-over from other donors' samples.

This chain joins TRBV7-8 and TRBJ2-1, with 8 bases fitting TRBD1. The germline V gene has CDR1 SGHVS and CDR2 FQNEAQ. The CDR3 runs 17 residues. Trimming removed 0 bases from V and 2 bases from J; junction bases left unmatched: 6. The CDR3 reads CASSLASTGVAYNEQFF. In DNA, the CDR3 is TGTGCCAGCAGCTTAGCATCGACAGGGGTAGCCTACAATGAGCAGTTCTTC.

This clone is a singleton in its sample. The V gene is TRBV11-3, the J gene TRBJ1-3; no definite D call. Per the germline V gene, CDR1 is SGHNT and CDR2 is YENEEA. V was pared by 5 bases and J by 0 bases, with 11 bases between. CDR3 length: 15 residues. The CDR3 sequence: CASSERRYSGNTIYF. The DNA for the CDR3 is TGTGCCAGCAGCGAGAGACGGTACTCTGGAAACACCATATATTTT.

The chain employs TRBV6-1 and TRBJ2-7, with D unclear. Deletions cut 2 bases from V and 3 bases from J, with 11 bases between. The CDR3 is 14 residues long. Germline CDR1 is MNHNS and CDR2 is SASEGT. DNA of the CDR3: TGTGCCAGCAGTGAATGGGTCAGGCTCTACGAGCAGTACTTC. Its protein product is CASSEWVRLYEQYF.

The genes are TRBV5-1 and TRBJ2-1; perhaps TRBD1 as D (5 bases). Trimming removed 0 bases at V and 2 bases at J, with 6 bases between. Per germline, CDR1 SGHRS and CDR2 YFSETQ. This CDR3 has 14 residues. CDR3 residues: CASSLGQTYNEQFF. DNA for the CDR3: TGCGCCAGCAGCTTGGGACAGACCTACAATGAGCAGTTCTTC.

J is TRBJ2-3 and V is TRBV10-2, with TRBD2 matching over 12 bases. The trim removed 5 bases at V and 6 bases at J, leaving 0 bases unmatched. Germline values: CDR1 WSHSY, CDR2 SAAADI. CDR3 length equals 13 residues. The CDR3 here is CASSLAGGDTQYF. CDR3 bases: TGCGCCAGCAGTCTAGCGGGAGGGGATACGCAGTATTTT.

V usage is TRBV6-9 and J usage is TRBJ1-1, with a possible D match to TRBD1 (5 bases). CDR3 size: 14 residues. Germline V lookup: CDR1 MNHGY, CDR2 SVAAGI. With 7 bases removed from V and 5 bases from J, the gap between germline ends came to 17 bases. Here the CDR3 DNA reads TGTGCCAGCAATCAGTTGGCAGGGAGGACTGAAGCTTTCTTT. Translating it yields CASNQLAGRTEAFF.

There are a few counts of this clone. V and J are TRBV6-6 and TRBJ1-6, with a weak D call TRBD1 (5 bases). There are 15 residues in the CDR3. V shed 6 bases and J shed 7 bases, with 16 bases lying between them. Per the germline V gene, CDR1 is MNHNY and CDR2 is SVGAGI (reference sequence). The CDR3 sequence: CASRDGAPGNSPLHF. The CDR3 coding sequence is TGTGCCAGCAGGGACGGGGCTCCGGGGAATTCACCCCTCCACTTT.

In this sample, this clone turned up once. The same CDR3 is also encoded by other DNA sequences in this sample. This chain links TRBV2 with TRBJ1-3, with D unclear. The V gene lost 6 bases and the J gene lost 4 bases, with 16 bases spanning the gap. Germline loops: CDR1 SNHLY, CDR2 FYNNEI. The CDR3 extends over 15 amino acids. The CDR3 reads CASRSQGLVGNTIYF. In DNA, the CDR3 is TGTGCCAGCAGATCACAAGGTTTAGTCGGAAACACCATATATTTT.

This clone was counted a single time. The chain employs TRBV30 and TRBJ2-5, with 7 nucleotides matching TRBD1. The CDR3 contains 14 residues. V dropped 3 bases and J dropped 0; count of bases not matched to a gene: 4. Germline V gene lookup returns CDR1 GTSNPN and CDR2 SVGIG (reference sequence). As DNA, the CDR3 is TGTGCCTGGAGGTTGACAGGGAACCAAGAGACCCAGTACTTC. This codes for CAWRLTGNQETQYF.

V usage is TRBV27 and J usage is TRBJ1-5, with 10 bases aligning to TRBD1. The length of the CDR3 is 15 residues. Trimming removed 8 bases from V and 5 bases from J; junction bases left unmatched: 9. CDR1 is MNHEY, CDR2 SMNVEV, per germline (reference sequence). The CDR3 nucleotides read TGTGCCAGCGGTCCGGGACAGGGGATTTATCAGCCCCAGCATTTT. It codes for CASGPGQGIYQPQHF.